This TCR beta chain is drawn from a study of post-analysis software for immune sequencing data. About the research overall: Relapsing-remitting, secondary progressive and progressive-relapsing forms made up the multiple sclerosis disease courses. Study-wide findings and caveats: Same-batch preparations were strongly co-clustered by F measure. When patients were compared with controls, five TRBV segments were more frequent, TRBV5-6, TRBV5-1 and TRBV20-1 among them.

The library was made from cDNA and included unique molecular identifiers. Input populations of 1 to 10 million T cells gave rise to approximately 500,000 cDNA molecules. Each CDR3 protein is one row after TCRdb ran MiXCR on the PCR reads. The sample contains about 820,000 distinct CDR3 sequences, roughly 58% of which appear only once. The table lists this clonotype with a few counts. The antigen is unknown. V lost 2 bases, J lost 5 bases, and 5 bases stayed unmatched. Germline V gives CDR1 MNHNS, CDR2 SASEGT. The CDR3 runs to 15 residues. This chain uses TRBV6-1 with TRBJ2-5; 10 positions match TRBD2. The specimen was blood. The TCR was taken from a girl aged 5-17 years with multiple sclerosis. CDR3 protein: CASSESSGGVETQYF. The CDR3 DNA sequence: TGTGCCAGCAGTGAATCGAGCGGGGGGGTTGAGACCCAGTACTTC.